This T cell receptor (beta chain) is drawn from a study of T cells after yellow fever vaccination. Regarding the study as a whole: Faster peaking, at day 5 versus 15, marked a secondary response that was weaker.

This clonotype was detected a few times. No antigen is known for it. TCRdb re-called the 5' RACE reads with MiXCR, one entry per CDR3 protein. The sample has a few hundred thousand distinct CDR3 sequences, approximately 19% seen once. Germline lookup yields CDR1 SEHNR and CDR2 FQNEAQ (reference sequence). Deletions cut 5 bases from V and 6 bases from J, with 14 bases between. The CDR3 sequence is 14 residues long. The source material was PBMCs, sampled before the yellow fever booster vaccination. The sequence was collected from a man aged 18 to 30 who received the YFV17D yellow fever vaccine. The chain links TRBV7-9 to TRBJ1-5; D not resolved. DNA for the CDR3: TGTGCCAGCAGCCCGCGGGGAGTGAGTCAGCCCCAGCATTTT. It is translated as CASSPRGVSQPQHF. Based on the CDR3 plus reference TRBV7-9 and TRBJ1-5, the full variable domain is DTGVSQNPRHKITKRGQNVTFRCDPISEHNRLYWYRQTLGQGPEFLTYFQNEAQLEKSRLLSDRFSAERPKGSFSTLEIQRTEQGDSAMYLCASSPRGVSQPQHFGDGTRLSIL.